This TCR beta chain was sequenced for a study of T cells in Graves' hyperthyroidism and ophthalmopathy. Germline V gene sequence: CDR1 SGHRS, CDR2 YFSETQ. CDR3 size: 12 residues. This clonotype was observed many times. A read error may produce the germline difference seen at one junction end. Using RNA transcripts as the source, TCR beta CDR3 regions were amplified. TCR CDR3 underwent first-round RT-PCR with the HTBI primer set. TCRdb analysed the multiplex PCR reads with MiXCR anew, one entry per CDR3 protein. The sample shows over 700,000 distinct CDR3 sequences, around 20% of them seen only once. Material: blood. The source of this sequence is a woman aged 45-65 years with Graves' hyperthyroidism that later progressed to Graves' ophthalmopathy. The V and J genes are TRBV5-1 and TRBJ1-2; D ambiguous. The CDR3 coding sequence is TGTGCCAGCAGCCTGACCGACTATGGCTACACCTTC. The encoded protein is CASSLTDYGYTF.